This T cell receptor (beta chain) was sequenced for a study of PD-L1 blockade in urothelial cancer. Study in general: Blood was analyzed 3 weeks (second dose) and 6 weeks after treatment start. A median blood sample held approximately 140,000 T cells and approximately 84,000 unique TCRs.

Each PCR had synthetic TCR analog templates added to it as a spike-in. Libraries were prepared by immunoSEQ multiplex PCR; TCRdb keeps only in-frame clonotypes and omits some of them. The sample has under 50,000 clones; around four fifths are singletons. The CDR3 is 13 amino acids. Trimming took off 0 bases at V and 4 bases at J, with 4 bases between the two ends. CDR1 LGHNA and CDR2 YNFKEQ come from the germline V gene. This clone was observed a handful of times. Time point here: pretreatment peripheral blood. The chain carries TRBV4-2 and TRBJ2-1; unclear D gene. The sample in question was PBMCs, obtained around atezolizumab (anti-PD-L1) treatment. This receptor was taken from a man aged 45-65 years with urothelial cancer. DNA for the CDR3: TGTGCCAGCAGCCAAGAACTGTACAATGAGCAGTTCTTC. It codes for CASSQELYNEQFF.